One and the same sample provided the 28 T cell receptor beta chains below, sequenced in a study of blood T cell repertoires in COVID-19. The protocol was immunoSEQ multiplex PCR, while the TCRdb copy is restricted to in-frame clones and leaves out a portion. The table records about 430,000 clones, about 88% of them present only once. Sequences were obtained from PBMCs or T cells enriched from blood (not recorded which). The receptors here all came from a woman between 18 and 29 years old who had been exposed to COVID-19.

The chain employs TRBV6-5 and TRBJ1-1; perhaps TRBD1 as D (5 bases). Trimming took 2 bases from V and 1 from J, leaving 14 bases between them. Germline V lookup: CDR1 MNHEY, CDR2 SVGAGI. CDR3 length: 16 residues. CDR3 sequence (DNA): TGTGCCAGCAGTTACCTCGAGTGGCAGGGGAACACTGAAGCTTTCTTT. It translates to CASSYLEWQGNTEAFF.

The J gene is TRBJ2-5, the V gene TRBV3-1 (or the pseudogene TRBV3-2); 8 positions agree with TRBD1. The germline V gene encodes CDR1 LGHDT and CDR2 YNNKEL (reference sequence). This CDR3 is built from 16 residues. V lost 0 bases to trimming and J lost 9 bases; unmatched junction nucleotides: 12. CDR3 in amino acids: CASSQEWARDRQSQYF. The DNA for the CDR3 is TGTGCCAGCAGCCAAGAGTGGGCGAGGGACAGGCAGTCCCAGTACTTC.

This CDR3 reads CASSFPPPGQASTTYEQYF. As DNA, the CDR3 is TGCGCCAGCAGCTTTCCCCCCCCGGGACAGGCGAGTACAACCTACGAGCAGTACTTC. J is TRBJ2-7 and V is TRBV5-1; 8 bases agree with TRBD1. The germline gives CDR1 SGHRS, CDR2 YFSETQ. V was clipped by 2 bases and J by 2 bases; unmatched bases: 18. This CDR3 has 19 residues. The full variable domain, with the rest looked up from reference TRBV5-1 and TRBJ2-7, is KAGVTQTPRYLIKTRGQQVTLSCSPISGHRSVSWYQQTPGQGLQFLFEYFSETQRNKGNFPGRFSGRQFSNSRSEMNVSTLELGDSALYLCASSFPPPGQASTTYEQYFGPGTRLTVT.

The chain has TRBV3-1 (or the pseudogene TRBV3-2) and TRBJ1-3; the D gene is possibly TRBD1 (5 bases). Trimming shortened V by 7 bases and J by 8 bases, and 15 bases separated the two germline ends. Germline assignment: CDR1 LGHDT and CDR2 YNNKEL (reference sequence). The CDR3 sequence is 13 residues long. The CDR3 loop reads CASTREGGDTIYF. For the CDR3, the DNA is TGTGCCAGCACCAGGGAGGGAGGCGACACCATATATTTT.

The J gene is TRBJ1-2, the V gene TRBV4-3, with D possibly TRBD1 on 6 matching bases. Between the trimmed V and J ends, which lost 3 bases and 6 bases, there was a span of 17 bases. The CDR3 sequence is 15 residues long. CDR1 is LGHNA, CDR2 YSLEER, per germline. CDR3 amino acids: CASSQGLWEGDGYTF. The CDR3 DNA reads TGCGCCAGCAGCCAGGGCTTATGGGAGGGGGATGGCTACACCTTC.

The V gene is TRBV6-5, the J gene TRBJ1-1; 7 nucleotides line up with TRBD1. V lost 5 bases to trimming and J lost 1 base; unmatched junction nucleotides: 7. CDR3 length equals 15 residues. The germline V gene has CDR1 MNHEY and CDR2 SVGAGI. As DNA, the CDR3 is TGTGCCAGCAGTCCGAATCGGGACAGGAACACTGAAGCTTTCTTT. It translates to CASSPNRDRNTEAFF.

This clone was seen a handful of times. The V gene is TRBV10-1, the J gene TRBJ2-2, with D possibly matching TRBD2 (6 bases). Trimming took 4 bases from V and 3 from J, leaving 12 bases between them. The CDR3 spans 15 residues. The germline V gene encodes CDR1 WNHNN and CDR2 SYGVQD (reference sequence). In nucleotides, the CDR3 is TGCGCCAGCAGTGGTGGCCGGGACTACACCGGGGAGCTGTTTTTT. Protein product: CASSGGRDYTGELFF.

The genes are TRBV29-1 and TRBJ1-2; 10 nucleotides match TRBD1. The V gene's germline CDR1 is SQVTM and CDR2 ANQGSEA. There are 15 residues in the CDR3. Trimming took 1 base from V and 7 from J; bases not matched to a gene: 9. CDR3 loop: CSVEGWGTGASGYTF. Written as DNA, the CDR3 is TGCAGCGTTGAAGGGTGGGGGACAGGGGCGTCTGGCTACACCTTC.

The V and J genes are TRBV7-2 and TRBJ2-2; TRBD2 is a possible D gene (7 bases). Deletions cut 5 bases from V and 4 bases from J, with 20 bases between. Germline V lookup: CDR1 SGHTA, CDR2 FQGNSA. The CDR3 runs 17 residues. Written as DNA, the CDR3 is TGTGCCAGCAGCACCCTGTCAATGGGAGGGGGCACCGGGGAGCTGTTTTTT. Protein: CASSTLSMGGGTGELFF. Using reference TRBV7-2 and TRBJ2-2 for the parts outside the CDR3, the full variable domain is GAGVSQSPSNKVTEKGKDVELRCDPISGHTALYWYRQSLGQGLEFLIYFQGNSAPDKSGLPSDRFSAERTGGSVSTLTIQRTQQEDSAVYLCASSTLSMGGGTGELFFGEGSRLTVL.

This clone has just a few counts. The rearrangement joins TRBV4-3 to TRBJ1-4, with TRBD1 matching 8 bases. V shed 0 bases, J shed 5 bases, and the junction held 5 bases outside the gene matches. Germline CDR1 reads LGHNA; CDR2 reads YSLEER. CDR3 length: 16 residues. The CDR3, as DNA: TGCGCCAGCAGCCAAGATCGGGGGACAGGAAATGAAAAACTGTTTTTT. Translation: CASSQDRGTGNEKLFF.

This clone was detected a few times. This chain links TRBV28 with TRBJ1-2; TRBD1 aligns across 8 bases. Per germline, CDR1 MDHEN and CDR2 SYDVKM. J lost 4 bases, V lost 7 bases, and 11 bases had no gene match. The CDR3 extends over 15 amino acids. The chain's CDR3 is CASNDDRGNAYGYTF. The CDR3 DNA sequence: TGTGCCAGCAATGACGACAGGGGAAACGCCTATGGCTACACCTTC.

This clone has a single count. The chain combines TRBV25-1 with TRBJ2-3, with 10 bases identical to TRBD2. The V gene end was trimmed by 3 bases and the J gene end by 3 bases; junction bases not matched to a gene: 6. CDR1 is MGHDK and CDR2 is SYGVNS in the germline V gene. The CDR3 loop spans 16 amino acids. CDR3 in amino acids: CASSDAAGGMTDTQYF. CDR3 nucleotides: TGTGCCAGCAGTGATGCAGCGGGGGGGATGACAGATACGCAGTATTTT.

This chain links TRBV5-6 with TRBJ2-1, with 11 nucleotides matching TRBD1. The CDR3 contains 16 residues. Trimming cost V 1 base and J 5 bases; bases outside gene matches: 5. Looked up from germline, CDR1 is SGHDT and CDR2 is YYEEEE. The CDR3 loop reads CASSLRTGGFHNEQFF. CDR3 in DNA: TGTGCCAGCAGCTTGAGGACAGGGGGCTTCCACAATGAGCAGTTCTTC.

The V gene is TRBV24-1, the J gene TRBJ2-1, with D perhaps matching TRBD1 (7 bases). Per the germline V gene, CDR1 is KGHDR and CDR2 is SFDVKD. The ends were cut back, 7 bases at V and 6 bases at J, with 15 bases in the middle. This CDR3 has 14 amino acids. The chain's CDR3 is CATSPGGGRNEQFF. CDR3 in DNA: TGTGCCACCAGCCCCGGAGGGGGCCGCAATGAGCAGTTCTTC.

Remarks on this clone: This sample includes further DNA sequences coding for the same CDR3. The V and J genes are TRBV28 and TRBJ2-7; TRBD2 might be the D (5 bases). The CDR3 has 11 amino acids. The germline V gene has CDR1 MDHEN and CDR2 SYDVKM. The V end was cut by 5 bases, the J end by 6 bases, with 8 bases between. DNA for the CDR3: TGTGCCAGCAGTCTTCGGGGCGAGCAGTACTTC. Protein sequence: CASSLRGEQYF.

The V and J genes are TRBV7-2 and TRBJ1-2; possibly TRBD1 for D (5 bases). Trimming took off 5 bases at V and 4 bases at J, with 14 bases between the two ends. Germline V gives CDR1 SGHTA, CDR2 FQGNSA. The CDR3 contains 14 residues. CDR3: CASSRDSGGYGYTF. In nucleotides, the CDR3 is TGTGCCAGCAGCCGGGACTCGGGGGGCTATGGCTACACCTTC.

The chain links TRBV6-5 to TRBJ1-4, with 8 bases matching TRBD1. Trimming took 2 bases from V and 2 from J; bases not matched to a gene: 1. Per germline, CDR1 MNHEY and CDR2 SVGAGI. CDR3 size: 15 residues. CDR3 residues: CASSYAGGTNEKLFF. The CDR3 DNA is TGTGCCAGCAGTTACGCAGGGGGCACTAATGAAAAACTGTTTTTT.

The chain recombines TRBV5-1 with TRBJ1-2, with 10 bases matching TRBD1. This CDR3 is built from 16 residues. J was trimmed by 5 bases and V by 0 bases; bases with no gene match: 7. Germline loops: CDR1 SGHRS, CDR2 YFSETQ. In DNA, the CDR3 is TGCGCCAGCAGCTTGGGTACCGGGACAGGGGAATATGGCTACACCTTC. Its translation is CASSLGTGTGEYGYTF.

The CDR3 loop reads CASSDARPGLYYNEQFF. CDR3 bases: TGTGCCAGCAGCGACGCAAGGCCGGGACTTTACTACAATGAGCAGTTCTTC. The chain combines TRBV28 with TRBJ2-1, with a possible D match to TRBD2 (6 bases). Trimming left V 6 bases short and J 3 bases short, with 21 bases between. The CDR3 consists of 17 residues. Germline V gene sequence: CDR1 MDHEN, CDR2 SYDVKM.

The rearrangement joins TRBV28 to TRBJ1-3; D unresolved. CDR1 and CDR2 from the germline V gene are MDHEN and SYDVKM. The CDR3 is 14 residues long. Trimming took off 6 bases at V and 0 bases at J, with 9 bases between the two ends. CDR3 DNA sequence: TGTGCCAGCAGCTCTCACAACTCTGGAAACACCATATATTTT. This translates into CASSSHNSGNTIYF. The variable domain in full, with the rest retrieved from reference TRBV28 and TRBJ1-3, is DVKVTQSSRYLVKRTGEKVFLECVQDMDHENMFWYRQDPGLGLRLIYFSYDVKMKEKGDIPEGYSVSREKKERFSLILESASTNQTSMYLCASSSHNSGNTIYFGEGSWLTVV.

The chain recombines TRBV9 with TRBJ1-6; 7 bases are shared with TRBD1. From germline, CDR1 is SGDLS and CDR2 YYNGEE. The CDR3 runs to 16 residues. With V trimmed by 3 bases and J by 4 bases, 7 bases remained unmatched. In DNA, the CDR3 is TGTGCCAGCAGCGCAAACAGGGGAGATTATAATTCACCCCTCCACTTT. Protein sequence: CASSANRGDYNSPLHF.

CDR3 sequence: CATGAVTTSVGEQFF. The CDR3 DNA sequence: TGTGCCACCGGGGCGGTCACGACTAGCGTAGGTGAGCAGTTCTTC. The chain couples TRBV7-9 to TRBJ2-1; 8 bases are a match to TRBD2. The CDR3 runs 15 residues. Germline V gene sequence: CDR1 SEHNR, CDR2 FQNEAQ (reference sequence). V was clipped by 10 bases and J by 9 bases; unmatched bases: 17.

The chain uses TRBV28 and TRBJ2-7; TRBD2 matches at 7 bases. CDR1 MDHEN and CDR2 SYDVKM come from the germline V gene. V gave up 5 bases and J gave up 3 bases; unmatched junction bases: 4. The CDR3 has 13 residues. The CDR3 here is CASSPRTSYEQYF. CDR3 nucleotides: TGTGCCAGCAGTCCGCGGACTAGCTACGAGCAGTACTTC.

This sequence joins TRBV18 and TRBJ1-6; no reliable D call. V was pared by 1 base and J by 10 bases, with 11 bases between. Germline-derived CDR1 and CDR2 are KGHSH and LQKENI. This CDR3 is built from 14 residues. The CDR3 nucleotides read TGTGCCAGCTCACCACTGGATGAGGGATCACCCCTCCACTTT. Its translation: CASSPLDEGSPLHF.

This rearrangement joins TRBV2 to TRBJ2-5; 9 nucleotides line up with TRBD2. Trimming at V came to 5 bases and at J to 1 base, leaving 5 bases not matched to a gene. The CDR3 is 15 residues long. Germline CDR1 SNHLY, CDR2 FYNNEI. The CDR3 bases are TGTGCCAGCAGTAGGGCTAGCGGGGTCCAAGAGACCCAGTACTTC. Residues: CASSRASGVQETQYF.

This chain connects TRBV18 to TRBJ2-2, with TRBD1 matching 7 bases. V shed 2 bases, J shed 5 bases, and the junction held 8 bases outside the gene matches. Germline V gives CDR1 KGHSH, CDR2 LQKENI. The CDR3 sequence is 16 residues long. This CDR3 reads CASSPSGQARTGELFF. As DNA, the CDR3 is TGTGCCAGCTCACCATCAGGACAGGCAAGGACCGGGGAGCTGTTTTTT. Based on the CDR3 plus reference TRBV18 and TRBJ2-2, the full variable domain is NAGVMQNPRHLVRRRGQEARLRCSPMKGHSHVYWYRQLPEEGLKFMVYLQKENIIDESGMPKERFSAEFPKEGPSILRIQQVVRGDSAAYFCASSPSGQARTGELFFGEGSRLTVL.

The V and J genes are TRBV7-9 and TRBJ1-3; D possibly corresponds to TRBD1 (6 bases). V lost 5 bases and J lost 2, with 10 bases in between. The CDR3 has 14 residues. Germline CDR1 reads SEHNR; CDR2 reads FQNEAQ (reference sequence). The CDR3 is CASSITGTGNTIYF. For the CDR3, the DNA is TGTGCCAGCAGCATTACAGGGACTGGAAACACCATATATTTT.

The chain combines TRBV9 with TRBJ2-7; 8 bases map to TRBD1. The CDR3 spans 14 residues. The V gene's germline CDR1 is SGDLS and CDR2 YYNGEE. Unmatched junction bases numbered 3, after V lost 2 bases and J lost 2 bases. This CDR3 is CASSVDRVAYEQYF. DNA for the CDR3: TGTGCCAGCAGCGTGGACAGGGTAGCCTACGAGCAGTACTTC.